This is a list of T cell receptor beta chains from one sample in a study of control samples from healthy donors and cancer patients. This table comes from immunoSEQ multiplex PCR, and its TCRdb copy is limited to in-frame clones, with some not included. The table has more than 85,000 clones, approximately 90% seen once. Specimen: blood. The receptors were sampled from a human donor in good health. The donor label of this sample is uncertain. CDR3s include the opening cysteine and the closing phenylalanine or tryptophan. The D gene is left open where the match is weak. The size field is filled for only some rows; it gives once, few, many or a size class.

V: TRBV20-1
D: .
size: .
J: TRBJ2-2
CDR3: CSASSTGDAGELFF
DNA: TGCAGTGCTAGTTCTACGGGGGACGCCGGGGAGCTGTTTTTT

V: TRBV3-1/TRBV3-2
D: .
size: .
J: TRBJ1-5
CDR3: CASSQDRLQPQHF
DNA: TGTGCCAGCAGCCAAGACAGGCTTCAGCCCCAGCATTTT

V: TRBV6-5
D: .
size: .
J: TRBJ2-2
CDR3: CASSQQGNTGELFF
DNA: TGTGCCAGCAGTCAACAGGGGAACACCGGGGAGCTGTTTTTT

V: TRBV18
D: .
size: .
J: TRBJ1-5
CDR3: CASSVSFNQPQHF
DNA: TGTGCCAGCTCAGTTTCGTTCAATCAGCCCCAGCATTTT

V: TRBV27
D: .
size: .
J: TRBJ2-1
CDR3: CASGRINYNEQFF
DNA: TGTGCCAGCGGCAGGATAAACTACAATGAGCAGTTCTTC

V: TRBV11-3
D: TRBD1
size: .
J: TRBJ2-3
CDR3: CASSFGTGEEDTQYF
DNA: TGTGCCAGCAGCTTCGGGACAGGGGAAGAAGATACGCAGTATTTT

V: TRBV10-3
D: .
size: .
J: TRBJ1-1
CDR3: CAIRAPKGKTEAFF
DNA: TGTGCCATCAGAGCCCCAAAGGGAAAGACTGAAGCTTTCTTT

V: TRBV7-6
D: .
size: .
J: TRBJ1-1
CDR3: CASSLAEQAVEAFF
DNA: TGTGCCAGCAGCTTAGCGGAGCAGGCCGTTGAAGCTTTCTTT

V: TRBV19
D: .
size: once
J: TRBJ1-3
CDR3: CASSLRTSSGNTIYF
DNA: TGTGCCAGTAGTCTACGGACGAGCTCTGGAAACACCATATATTTT

V: TRBV6-5
D: TRBD1
size: .
J: TRBJ1-2
CDR3: CASRGIDRGGGYTF
DNA: TGTGCCAGCAGGGGAATCGACAGGGGAGGTGGCTACACCTTC

V: TRBV5-8
D: .
size: .
J: TRBJ1-5
CDR3: CASSLRGQLSNQPQHF
DNA: TGTGCCAGCAGCTTGCGGGGACAACTTAGCAATCAGCCCCAGCATTTT

V: TRBV9
D: .
size: .
J: TRBJ2-2
CDR3: CASPLDTGELFF
DNA: TGTGCCAGCCCCCTGGACACCGGGGAGCTGTTTTTT

V: TRBV5-4
D: .
size: .
J: TRBJ1-2
CDR3: CASSSSAGNYGYTF
DNA: TGTGCCAGCAGCTCCTCCGCGGGGAACTATGGCTACACCTTC

V: TRBV2
D: .
size: .
J: TRBJ2-3
CDR3: CASTEDTDTQYF
DNA: TGTGCCAGCACGGAGGACACAGATACGCAGTATTTT

V: TRBV20-1
D: .
size: .
J: TRBJ2-7
CDR3: CSASSGGWSGGRSYEQYF
DNA: TGCAGTGCTAGTTCAGGGGGCTGGAGCGGGGGTCGATCCTACGAGCAGTACTTC

V: TRBV9
D: .
size: .
J: TRBJ2-7
CDR3: CASSADERIYEQYF
DNA: TGTGCCAGCAGCGCGGACGAACGAATATACGAGCAGTACTTC

V: TRBV25-1
D: TRBD1
size: .
J: TRBJ1-6
CDR3: CASRKGTGPGSPLHF
DNA: TGTGCCAGCAGGAAGGGGACAGGACCGGGCTCACCCCTCCACTTT

V: TRBV5-1
D: .
size: few
J: TRBJ2-3
CDR3: CASSLAGRGAADTQYF
DNA: TGCGCCAGCAGCTTGGCCGGCAGGGGGGCGGCAGATACGCAGTATTTT

V: TRBV6-4
D: .
size: few
J: TRBJ2-1
CDR3: CASSESESGEQFF
DNA: TGTGCCAGCAGTGAATCCGAATCGGGTGAGCAGTTCTTC

V: TRBV7-3
D: .
size: once
J: TRBJ2-3
CDR3: CASSLGGPGTDTQYF
DNA: TGTGCCAGCAGCTTAGGGGGGCCTGGCACAGATACGCAGTATTTT

V: TRBV5-1
D: .
size: .
J: TRBJ1-2
CDR3: CASSPEGENYGYTF
DNA: TGCGCCAGCAGCCCGGAAGGGGAAAACTATGGCTACACCTTC

V: TRBV6-6
D: TRBD2
size: .
J: TRBJ2-3
CDR3: CASSPSPGLAGGTDTQYF
DNA: TGTGCCAGCAGTCCTTCTCCGGGACTAGCGGGGGGCACAGATACGCAGTATTTT

V: TRBV7-2
D: .
size: .
J: TRBJ2-3
CDR3: CASSYTGQRGDTQYF
DNA: TGTGCCAGCAGCTATACAGGACAGCGTGGAGATACGCAGTATTTT

V: TRBV28
D: .
size: .
J: TRBJ1-5
CDR3: CASTRRGPNQPQHF
DNA: TGTGCCAGCACCAGGAGAGGTCCTAATCAGCCCCAGCATTTT

V: TRBV5-4
D: .
size: few
J: TRBJ2-7
CDR3: CASSLKQGSREQYF
DNA: TGTGCCAGCAGCCTCAAACAGGGATCGCGAGAGCAGTACTTC

V: TRBV30
D: .
size: .
J: TRBJ1-6
CDR3: CAWAQQGDSPLHF
DNA: TGTGCCTGGGCCCAGCAGGGTGATTCACCCCTCCACTTT

V: TRBV6-5
D: .
size: .
J: TRBJ1-6
CDR3: CASPRDNNSPLHF
DNA: TGTGCCAGCCCCCGGGACAACAATTCACCCCTCCACTTT

V: TRBV2
D: .
size: .
J: TRBJ1-5
CDR3: CASKERDGSQPQHF
DNA: TGTGCCAGCAAAGAGCGGGACGGGAGTCAGCCCCAGCATTTT

V: TRBV10-2
D: .
size: .
J: TRBJ1-5
CDR3: CASSKPGSNQPQHF
DNA: TGCGCCAGCAGCAAGCCCGGGAGCAATCAGCCCCAGCATTTT

V: TRBV12-3/TRBV12-4
D: TRBD1
size: .
J: TRBJ2-1
CDR3: CASSLGTGNEQFF
DNA: TGTGCCAGCAGTTTAGGGACAGGCAATGAGCAGTTCTTC

V: TRBV5-4
D: .
size: .
J: TRBJ2-3
CDR3: CASSRLAHAGTDTQYF
DNA: TGTGCCAGCAGCCGGCTAGCTCACGCTGGCACAGATACGCAGTATTTT

V: TRBV21-1
D: .
size: .
J: TRBJ2-7
CDR3: CASSNDSDGDYEQYF
DNA: TGTGCCAGCAGCAATGACTCTGACGGGGACTACGAGCAGTACTTC

V: TRBV5-1
D: .
size: .
J: TRBJ2-3
CDR3: CASSLTTRPDTQYF
DNA: TGCGCCAGCAGCTTGACCACTAGACCCGATACGCAGTATTTT

V: TRBV5-1
D: TRBD1
size: few
J: TRBJ1-1
CDR3: CASSLAGTGSTEAFF
DNA: TGCGCCAGCAGCTTGGCCGGGACAGGGTCCACTGAAGCTTTCTTT

V: TRBV9
D: TRBD2
size: .
J: TRBJ2-3
CDR3: CAIRGGGVMDTQYF
DNA: TGTGCCATAAGAGGCGGGGGGGTCATGGATACGCAGTATTTT

V: TRBV19
D: .
size: .
J: TRBJ2-7
CDR3: CASKSRQGAYEQYF
DNA: TGTGCCAGTAAGTCCCGCCAGGGTGCCTACGAGCAGTACTTC

V: TRBV10-3
D: TRBD1
size: .
J: TRBJ1-1
CDR3: CAIRTGVDTEAFF
DNA: TGTGCCATCAGAACAGGGGTGGACACTGAAGCTTTCTTT